This is a list of T cell receptor beta chains from one sample in a study of cytomegalovirus exposure and HLA in healthy donors. TCRdb's table, derived via immunoSEQ multiplex PCR, lists solely in-frame clones and lacks some. The table has some 170,000 clones, less than 85% seen once; the top ten hold approximately 1.4%. Sequencing was performed on PBMCs. These receptors came from a man between 60 and 75 years old in good health and CMV-seronegative. CDR3s include the opening cysteine and the closing phenylalanine or tryptophan. D genes are given only for firm matches. For some rows the clone size is stated as once, few or many, or as a class when expanded; others skip it.

v_call,j_call,clone_size,d_call,cdr3_nt,cdr3_aa
TRBV18,TRBJ2-7,NA,TRBD1,TGTGCCAGCTCACTGGGACAGGGCTACGAGCAGTACTTC,CASSLGQGYEQYF
TRBV18,TRBJ2-7,NA,TRBD2,TGTGCCAGCTCACCACCGTATAACCTAGCGGGAGGCGAGCAGTACTTC,CASSPPYNLAGGEQYF
TRBV5-6,TRBJ1-2,NA,TRBD1,TGTGCCAGCAGCAGGACAGGGACCTATGGCTACACCTTC,CASSRTGTYGYTF
TRBV30,TRBJ2-7,NA,NA,TGTGCCTGGGCAGACAGGAAAGCGGGGCGAAGCTCCTACGAGCAGTACTTC,CAWADRKAGRSSYEQYF
TRBV5-1,TRBJ2-1,NA,TRBD1,TGCGCCAGCAGCTTGGCCGGACAGGGAAAGGCGGATGAGCAGTTCTTC,CASSLAGQGKADEQFF
TRBV5-1,TRBJ2-3,NA,TRBD2,TGCGCCAGCGGTTCTGGGGGAGGGCCCACAGATACGCAGTATTTT,CASGSGGGPTDTQYF
TRBV5-1,TRBJ1-6,NA,NA,TGCGCCAGCAGCTTCCGACAGTATAATTCACCCCTCCACTTT,CASSFRQYNSPLHF
TRBV2,TRBJ1-5,NA,TRBD1,TGTGCCAGCAGTGACAGGACAGGGGGCCCCAATCAGCCCCAGCATTTT,CASSDRTGGPNQPQHF
TRBV10-3,TRBJ2-1,few,TRBD2,TGTGCCATCAGTGCCCAAACTAGCGGCGGAACCAATGAGCAGTTCTTC,CAISAQTSGGTNEQFF
TRBV28,TRBJ2-2,NA,NA,TGTGCCAGCAGTTTGGAGGGGGCGGGCGGGGAGCTGTTTTTT,CASSLEGAGGELFF
TRBV5-4,TRBJ2-1,NA,NA,TGTGCCAGCAGGAAGACTAGAAGCTCCTACAATGAGCAGTTCTTC,CASRKTRSSYNEQFF
TRBV10-3,TRBJ2-7,NA,NA,TGTGCCATCAGTGAGCCGGGGGGAAACAGGGTACGCGAGCAGTACTTC,CAISEPGGNRVREQYF
TRBV7-2,TRBJ2-2,NA,TRBD1,TGTGCCAGCAGCTTATCAGGGGGTTACACCGGGGAGCTGTTTTTT,CASSLSGGYTGELFF
TRBV5-5,TRBJ1-6,NA,TRBD1,TGTGCCAGCAGCTTGAGGGGGCAGCATAATTCACCCCTCCACTTT,CASSLRGQHNSPLHF
TRBV6-5,TRBJ1-2,NA,NA,TGTGCCAGCAGTTACACCACAGGGACTAACTATGGCTACACCTTC,CASSYTTGTNYGYTF
TRBV27,TRBJ2-6,once,NA,TGTGCCAGCAGTCCAACGGTGGGGGCGTGGGGGGCCAACGTCCTGACTTTC,CASSPTVGAWGANVLTF